These 25 T cell receptor beta chains originate from one sample sequenced in a study of cytomegalovirus exposure and HLA in healthy donors. Primers included in the PCR were 60 Vbeta and 13 Jbeta primers. Method: immunoSEQ multiplex PCR; TCRdb's copy keeps in-frame clones and lacks some. This sample has some 150,000 clones, with about three quarters found just once. Material for sequencing was PBMCs. The receptor source for this set is a female donor in good health and CMV-seropositive.

With regard to this clone: Other DNA sequences in the sample encode the same CDR3. The V and J genes are TRBV29-1 and TRBJ1-4; D is unresolved. The ends were cut back, 4 bases at V and 3 bases at J, with 12 bases in the middle. The CDR3 contains 14 residues. The V gene's germline CDR1 is SQVTM and CDR2 ANQGSEA. This CDR3 reads CSVGAGLANEKLFF. The CDR3 coding sequence is TGCAGCGTTGGAGCCGGACTCGCTAATGAAAAACTGTTTTTT.

The count of this clone is one. The rearrangement uses TRBV13 and TRBJ2-3; D uncertain. V lost 4 bases to trimming and J lost 0 bases, with 11 bases between them. Per the germline V gene, CDR1 is PRHDT and CDR2 is FYEKMQ (reference sequence). The CDR3 extends over 15 amino acids. CDR3 nucleotides: TGTGCCAGCAGCTCTTTAGAATTTAGCACAGATACGCAGTATTTT. As protein: CASSSLEFSTDTQYF.

The chain has TRBV19 and TRBJ1-1; D might be TRBD1 (6 bases). The CDR3 is made up of 14 amino acids. V dropped 3 bases and J dropped 4 bases, with 12 bases sitting between them. Germline CDR1 LNHDA, CDR2 SQIVND (reference sequence). The CDR3: CASSIRGAGTEAFF. CDR3 sequence (DNA): TGTGCCAGTAGTATCCGGGGGGCAGGCACTGAAGCTTTCTTT.

The CDR3 region is CASSPLGQNNSPLHF. The CDR3 DNA reads as TGTGCCAGCTCACCTTTGGGACAGAATAATTCACCCCTCCACTTT. The V and J genes are TRBV18 and TRBJ1-6; 7 nucleotides align to TRBD1. In germline, CDR1 is KGHSH, CDR2 LQKENI. V lost 3 bases and J lost 5; bases outside the gene matches: 4. The CDR3 has 15 amino acids.

This clone appeared a single time. The chain couples TRBV11-1 to TRBJ2-7; D uncertain. This CDR3 is 11 amino acids long. Trimming took off 5 bases at V and 4 bases at J, with 6 bases between the two ends. Per germline, CDR1 SGHAT and CDR2 FQDESV (reference sequence). CDR3 coding DNA: TGTGCCAGCAGCCTGCAGTACGAGCAGTACTTC. Translating it yields CASSLQYEQYF.

The rearrangement uses TRBV4-1 and TRBJ2-1; D is possibly TRBD1 (5 bases). Trimming took 0 bases from V and 4 from J, leaving 10 bases between them. The germline V gene has CDR1 MGHRA and CDR2 YSYEKL. This CDR3 has 15 residues. The CDR3: CASSQDRQIYNEQFF. In nucleotides, the CDR3 is TGCGCCAGCAGCCAAGATCGACAGATTTACAATGAGCAGTTCTTC.

The V call is TRBV30, the J call TRBJ2-7; no clear D gene. V was cut by 4 bases and J by 3 bases, with 7 bases left in between. The CDR3 extends over 11 amino acids. The V gene's germline CDR1 is GTSNPN and CDR2 SVGIG (reference sequence). CDR3 residues: CAWTRSYEQYF. CDR3 bases: TGTGCCTGGACTAGGAGCTACGAGCAGTACTTC.

As for this clone: Other DNA sequences of this sample code for an identical CDR3. The V gene is TRBV2, the J gene TRBJ2-2; D perhaps matches TRBD2 (6 bases). Trimming took off 1 base at V and 8 bases at J, with 14 bases between the two ends. The germline CDR1 and CDR2 sequences are SNHLY and FYNNEI. The CDR3 spans 15 residues. The CDR3 sequence: CASSEERRRGGELFF. The CDR3 region has the DNA TGTGCCAGCAGTGAAGAGCGTCGTCGGGGGGGGGAGCTGTTTTTT.

The V call is TRBV7-6, the J call TRBJ2-2; tentative D call: TRBD1 (5 bases). Germline CDR1 SGHVS, CDR2 FNYEAQ. The germline V and J ends were trimmed by 5 bases and 1 base, with 8 bases remaining between them. CDR3 length: 14 residues. Here the CDR3 reads CASSKGQNTGELFF. The CDR3 DNA is TGTGCCAGCAGCAAAGGACAGAACACCGGGGAGCTGTTTTTT.

The genes are TRBV6-5 and TRBJ1-2, with D unresolved. This CDR3 has 13 amino acids. Germline loops: CDR1 MNHEY, CDR2 SVGAGI. The V gene lost 6 bases and the J gene lost 0 bases, with 8 bases spanning the gap. The CDR3: CASRQDSNYGYTF. CDR3 nucleotide sequence: TGTGCCAGCAGACAAGACTCTAACTATGGCTACACCTTC.

The rearrangement links TRBV28 to TRBJ1-5; D perhaps matches TRBD1 (6 bases). The CDR3 totals 15 residues. Trimming stripped 2 bases from V and 4 bases from J, with 12 bases between. The germline gives CDR1 MDHEN, CDR2 SYDVKM. The CDR3 coding sequence is TGTGCCAGCAGTTTAGGGACACTTCATAATCAGCCCCAGCATTTT. Translation gives CASSLGTLHNQPQHF.

In DNA form, the CDR3 reads TGTGCCAGCAGCCTCGCCGGGGTTGGCACTGAAGCTTTCTTT. This sequence encodes CASSLAGVGTEAFF. The gene calls are TRBV11-2 and TRBJ1-1, with D unclear. This CDR3 comprises 14 residues. Germline-derived CDR1 and CDR2 are SGHAT and FQNNGV. Trimming took off 5 bases at V and 4 bases at J, with 14 bases between the two ends.

The sample holds one count of this clone. V usage is TRBV10-3 and J usage is TRBJ1-2, with no clear D. The CDR3 totals 15 residues. CDR1 and CDR2 from the germline V gene are ENHRY and SYGVKD. V dropped 3 bases and J dropped 8 bases, with 19 bases sitting between them. The CDR3 sequence is CAISEEVGSFRGYTF. The DNA of the CDR3 is TGTGCCATCAGTGAAGAGGTCGGGTCCTTTCGGGGCTACACCTTC.

The J gene is TRBJ2-5, the V gene TRBV7-9; 9 bases are shared with TRBD1. The CDR3 is 15 residues long. Per germline, CDR1 SEHNR and CDR2 FQNEAQ (reference sequence). The junction had 6 bases not matched to a gene; V was cut back by 5 bases and J by 2 bases. The CDR3 reads CASSAGQGRQETQYF. CDR3 bases: TGTGCCAGCAGCGCGGGACAGGGACGTCAAGAGACCCAGTACTTC. The full variable domain, rest sourced from reference TRBV7-9 and TRBJ2-5, is DTGVSQNPRHKITKRGQNVTFRCDPISEHNRLYWYRQTLGQGPEFLTYFQNEAQLEKSRLLSDRFSAERPKGSFSTLEIQRTEQGDSAMYLCASSAGQGRQETQYFGPGTRLLVL.

The rearrangement uses TRBV21-1 and TRBJ1-2; TRBD1, the D gene given by the table, was not confirmed from the DNA. TRBV21-1 is given as a pseudogene. CDR3 size: 15 residues. The CDR3 protein is CASSGGGTGGYGYTF. CDR3 coding DNA: TGTGCCAGCAGCGGAGGAGGGACAGGAGGCTATGGCTACACCTTC.

V gene TRBV6-6 combines with J gene TRBJ1-1; 9 positions agree with TRBD1. The CDR3 runs 12 residues. V shed 10 bases, J shed 6 bases, and the junction held 6 bases outside the gene matches. CDR1 MNHNY and CDR2 SVGAGI come from the germline V gene (reference sequence). Written as DNA, the CDR3 is TGTGCCACCGGGACAGGGCATGCTGAAGCTTTCTTT. Its protein product is CATGTGHAEAFF.

The J gene is TRBJ1-2, the V gene TRBV10-1; D is possibly TRBD1 (6 bases). Trimming shortened V by 2 bases and J by 5 bases, and 15 bases separated the two germline ends. CDR3 length: 15 residues. Germline CDR1 and CDR2: WNHNN and SYGVQD (reference sequence). CDR3: CASSEDRFIRYGYTF. The CDR3 DNA is TGCGCCAGCAGTGAGGACAGGTTCATCCGTTATGGCTACACCTTC.

This clone appeared once. The chain joins TRBV9 to TRBJ1-2; tentatively, D is TRBD1 (5 bases). The CDR3 length is 12 residues. Trimming took off 0 bases at V and 6 bases at J, with 6 bases between the two ends. The germline gives CDR1 SGDLS, CDR2 YYNGEE. CDR3 coding DNA: TGTGCCAGCAGCGTAGCAGGGCATGGCTACACCTTC. It is translated as CASSVAGHGYTF.

This chain uses TRBV6-6 with TRBJ2-3; 7 nucleotides line up with TRBD1. Germline CDR1 and CDR2: MNHNY and SVGAGI (reference sequence). With 2 bases clipped from V and 4 bases from J, the junction kept 3 bases outside the gene matches. CDR3 size: 14 residues. In DNA, the CDR3 is TGTGCCAGCAGTTACGGGCAGGGGGCAGATACGCAGTATTTT. Its translation is CASSYGQGADTQYF.

V usage is TRBV15 and J usage is TRBJ1-4, with D possibly being TRBD1 (5 bases). V dropped 1 base and J dropped 0 bases, with 24 bases sitting between them. The germline CDR1 and CDR2 sequences are LNHNV and YYDKDF (reference sequence). This CDR3 region has 21 residues. CDR3 protein: CATSRVTHPQGLAATNEKLFF. In DNA form, the CDR3 reads TGTGCCACCAGCAGAGTAACCCACCCTCAGGGCCTGGCAGCAACTAATGAAAAACTGTTTTTT.

The chain carries TRBV27 and TRBJ1-5; tentatively, D is TRBD1 (6 bases). V was shortened by 2 bases and J by 4 bases, with 9 bases between the two germline ends. This CDR3 is built from 14 residues. Per the germline V gene, CDR1 is MNHEY and CDR2 is SMNVEV (reference sequence). CDR3 residues: CASSLGGANQPQHF. The CDR3 DNA follows: TGTGCCAGCAGTTTAGGGGGCGCAAATCAGCCCCAGCATTTT.

The chain links TRBV11-2 to TRBJ2-2; TRBD2 matches at 14 bases. CDR3 size: 19 residues. Germline lookup yields CDR1 SGHAT and CDR2 FQNNGV. The trim removed 5 bases at V and 8 bases at J, leaving 16 bases unmatched. The CDR3: CASSPIGLAGGSLRGELFF. Here the CDR3 DNA reads TGTGCCAGCAGCCCCATCGGACTAGCGGGAGGAAGTCTTAGAGGGGAGCTGTTTTTT.

This chain joins TRBV5-1 and TRBJ1-2; the match to TRBD1 covers 7 bases. This CDR3 has 13 amino acids. Looked up from germline, CDR1 is SGHRS and CDR2 is YFSETQ. After removal of 1 base from V and 3 bases from J, the junction contained 0 bases not matched to a gene. The chain's CDR3 is CASSLTGDYGYTF. Written as DNA, the CDR3 is TGCGCCAGCAGCTTGACAGGGGACTATGGCTACACCTTC.

V is TRBV11-2 and J is TRBJ1-2; 9 bases are shared with TRBD1. V was pared by 6 bases and J by 5 bases, with 10 bases of the junction left unmatched. The CDR3 has 15 residues. Looked up from germline, CDR1 is SGHAT and CDR2 is FQNNGV. The CDR3 loop is CASSPDRGLRYGYTF. As DNA, the CDR3 is TGTGCCAGCAGTCCCGACAGGGGGTTGCGGTATGGCTACACCTTC.

The chain combines TRBV2 with TRBJ2-7, with D tentatively TRBD2 (6 bases). The CDR3 is 13 residues long. CDR1 and CDR2 (germline): SNHLY, FYNNEI. Trimming took 5 bases from V and 2 from J, leaving 10 bases between them. The CDR3 is CASSNRGTYEQYF. In DNA, the CDR3 is TGTGCCAGCAGTAACCGGGGGACCTACGAGCAGTACTTC.